One and the same sample provided the 19 T cell receptor beta chains below, sequenced in a study of blood T cell repertoires in COVID-19. Produced via immunoSEQ multiplex PCR; TCRdb's table is partial and in-frame only. This table has under 150,000 clones, around 85% appearing once. Sequenced input: peripheral blood. The receptors were sampled from a woman aged 55-70 years with COVID-19, enrolled during active disease.

The chain recombines TRBV4-1 with TRBJ1-1; TRBD1 is a possible D gene (5 bases). This CDR3 region has 13 residues. Deletions cut 8 bases from V and 0 bases from J, with 10 bases between. Germline V gene sequence: CDR1 MGHRA, CDR2 YSYEKL. CDR3 coding DNA: TGCGCCAGCGGATGGGGGGTGAACACTGAAGCTTTCTTT. The encoded protein is CASGWGVNTEAFF.

The chain combines TRBV11-1 with TRBJ2-3; possible D gene TRBD2, 7 bases. There are 16 residues in the CDR3. CDR1 and CDR2 (germline): SGHAT, FQDESV (reference sequence). Trimming removed 5 bases at V and 1 base at J, with 16 bases between. CDR3 loop: CASSLRRRGRTDTQYF. In DNA form, the CDR3 reads TGTGCCAGCAGCCTCCGTCGGCGGGGGCGCACAGATACGCAGTATTTT.

This clone appeared a few times. The V call is TRBV7-2, the J call TRBJ2-1, with 8 positions matching TRBD1. CDR1 and CDR2 from the germline V gene are SGHTA and FQGNSA. This CDR3 comprises 14 residues. Trimming at V came to 1 base and at J to 10 bases, leaving 6 bases not matched to a gene. For the CDR3, the DNA is TGTGCCAGCAGCTTAGGGACAGGGACGACGGAGCAGTTCTTC. Amino acid sequence: CASSLGTGTTEQFF.

This CDR3 is CASSYSGTVGEDENIQYF. The CDR3 nucleotides read TGTGCCAGCAGCTACTCCGGGACAGTAGGCGAAGATGAAAACATTCAGTACTTC. The chain joins TRBV5-4 to TRBJ2-4; 7 bases line up with TRBD1. Germline values: CDR1 SGHNT, CDR2 YYREEE (reference sequence). The CDR3 is 18 amino acids. The V gene end was trimmed by 3 bases and the J gene end by 5 bases; junction bases not matched to a gene: 17.

The genes are TRBV3-1 (or the pseudogene TRBV3-2) and TRBJ2-7, with TRBD1 matching over 10 bases. Germline CDR1 and CDR2: LGHDT and YNNKEL (reference sequence). The CDR3 has 17 amino acids. V dropped 1 base and J dropped 4; count of bases not matched to a gene: 10. The CDR3 DNA is TGTGCCAGCAGCCAAGGTCGAGCGACAGGGGGCGGTTACGAGCAGTACTTC. Its protein product is CASSQGRATGGGYEQYF.

The rearrangement joins TRBV20-1 to TRBJ2-1, with D hard to call. The CDR3 sequence is 15 residues long. Germline V gives CDR1 DFQATT, CDR2 SNEGSKA (reference sequence). V lost 3 bases, J lost 0 bases, and 12 bases lay in between. The CDR3 DNA reads as TGCAGTGCTAGTCACAGTACCAGCTCCTACAATGAGCAGTTCTTC. Translation: CSASHSTSSYNEQFF.

The chain carries TRBV11-2 and TRBJ1-1; possible D gene TRBD1, 6 bases. This CDR3 is built from 17 residues. Germline V lookup: CDR1 SGHAT, CDR2 FQNNGV. Trimming cost V 1 base and J 0 bases, with 15 bases left between them. The CDR3 bases are TGTGCCAGCAGCTTAGGGGCCGGGGGGCCGGTGAACACTGAAGCTTTCTTT. Translation: CASSLGAGGPVNTEAFF. The full variable domain, its missing parts supplied by reference TRBV11-2 and TRBJ1-1, is EAGVAQSPRYKIIEKRQSVAFWCNPISGHATLYWYQQILGQGPKLLIQFQNNGVVDDSQLPKDRFSAERLKGVDSTLKIQPAKLEDSAVYLCASSLGAGGPVNTEAFFGQGTRLTVV.

The rearrangement links TRBV15 to TRBJ1-5; no clear D gene. V was trimmed by 0 bases and J by 7 bases, leaving 16 bases between them. The CDR3 covers 16 residues. CDR1 and CDR2 (germline): LNHNV, YYDKDF (reference sequence). For the CDR3, the DNA is TGTGCCACCAGCAGAGATTCTATCGGGTCTGGCCAGCCCCAGCATTTT. Encoded protein: CATSRDSIGSGQPQHF.

This clone was picked up one time. CDR3 sequence reads: CASQKRDRGGSPLHF. The CDR3 DNA reads TGTGCCAGCCAAAAAAGGGACAGGGGGGGATCACCCCTCCACTTT. This chain connects TRBV2 to TRBJ1-6, with 11 bases that match TRBD1. Germline values: CDR1 SNHLY, CDR2 FYNNEI. CDR3 size: 15 residues. The V and J ends lost 8 bases and 10 bases, in that order; junction bases with no gene match: 10.

CDR3 in DNA: TGTGCCACCAGCAGAGATCTCGGGGGGCTAGATGCGTACAATCAGCCCCAGCATTTT. This codes for CATSRDLGGLDAYNQPQHF. The chain is built from TRBV15 and TRBJ1-5, with D possibly being TRBD1 (6 bases). The CDR3 extends over 19 amino acids. Trimming removed 0 bases at V and 3 bases at J, with 21 bases between. Per germline, CDR1 LNHNV and CDR2 YYDKDF (reference sequence).

The chain employs TRBV7-8 and TRBJ1-1; no clear D gene. V was clipped by 5 bases and J by 5 bases, with 6 bases between them. This CDR3 comprises 11 residues. Germline values: CDR1 SGHVS, CDR2 FQNEAQ. DNA of the CDR3: TGTGCCAGCAGCCACATTACTGAAGCTTTCTTT. It specifies CASSHITEAFF. The full variable domain, in which reference TRBV7-8 and TRBJ1-1 provide the parts outside the CDR3, is GAGVSQSPRYKVAKRGQDVALRCDPISGHVSLFWYQQALGQGPEFLTYFQNEAQLDKSGLPSDRFFAERPEGSVSTLKIQRTQQEDSAVYLCASSHITEAFFGQGTRLTVV.

This chain uses TRBV5-1 with TRBJ2-1, with D unresolved. Trimming took off 7 bases at V and 3 bases at J, with 14 bases between the two ends. The CDR3 length is 14 residues. CDR1 SGHRS and CDR2 YFSETQ come from the germline V gene. CDR3: CASAPQGDYNEQFF. The CDR3, as DNA: TGCGCCAGCGCTCCCCAAGGAGACTACAATGAGCAGTTCTTC.

The chain has TRBV19 and TRBJ1-1; D is possibly TRBD1 (5 bases). With 8 bases removed from V and 4 bases from J, the gap between germline ends came to 14 bases. The CDR3 is made up of 13 amino acids. The germline V gene encodes CDR1 LNHDA and CDR2 SQIVND (reference sequence). As DNA, the CDR3 is TGTGCCAGTTCGCAGGGATGGGGCACTGAAGCTTTCTTT. As protein: CASSQGWGTEAFF. Together with reference TRBV19 and TRBJ1-1, the CDR3 gives the full variable domain: DGGITQSPKYLFRKEGQNVTLSCEQNLNHDAMYWYRQDPGQGLRLIYYSQIVNDFQKGDIAEGYSVSREKKESFPLTVTSAQKNPTAFYLCASSQGWGTEAFFGQGTRLTVV.

V usage is TRBV14 and J usage is TRBJ2-5; no firm D call. There are 12 residues in the CDR3. Trimming left V 4 bases short and J 4 bases short, with 7 bases between. The V gene's germline CDR1 is SGHDN and CDR2 FVKESK. The chain's CDR3 is CASSLGRETQYF. For the CDR3, the DNA is TGTGCCAGCAGCCTGGGCAGAGAGACCCAGTACTTC.

In this sample, this clone turned up once. This chain joins TRBV5-1 and TRBJ2-7; unclear D gene. CDR3 length: 15 amino acids. V was clipped by 2 bases and J by 7 bases, with 19 bases between them. From germline, CDR1 is SGHRS and CDR2 YFSETQ. CDR3 residues: CASSFHEPTTREQYF. The CDR3 DNA sequence: TGCGCCAGCAGCTTTCACGAACCTACTACGAGGGAGCAGTACTTC. Supplemented by reference TRBV5-1 and TRBJ2-7, the full variable domain reads KAGVTQTPRYLIKTRGQQVTLSCSPISGHRSVSWYQQTPGQGLQFLFEYFSETQRNKGNFPGRFSGRQFSNSRSEMNVSTLELGDSALYLCASSFHEPTTREQYFGPGTRLTVT.

The chain uses TRBV4-1 and TRBJ1-2, with D hard to call. Germline V gene data show CDR1 as MGHRA and CDR2 as YSYEKL. Trimming stripped 0 bases from V and 4 bases from J, with 9 bases between. This CDR3 is built from 14 residues. This CDR3 reads CASSQDVVSYGYTF. CDR3 nucleotides: TGCGCCAGCAGCCAAGATGTAGTGTCCTATGGCTACACCTTC.

The DNA of the CDR3 is TGCGCCAGCAGCCTTACTCCGGGACAGGACCCTTACGAGCAGTACTTC. Translated: CASSLTPGQDPYEQYF. This sequence joins TRBV4-1 and TRBJ2-7; 8 bases fit TRBD1. V dropped 4 bases and J dropped 4; count of bases not matched to a gene: 12. Germline V gene sequence: CDR1 MGHRA, CDR2 YSYEKL. The CDR3 loop spans 16 amino acids.

The J gene is TRBJ1-5, the V gene TRBV19; perhaps TRBD1 as D (6 bases). Germline lookup yields CDR1 LNHDA and CDR2 SQIVND (reference sequence). The CDR3 runs to 13 residues. Trimming shortened V by 4 bases and J by 6 bases, and 10 bases separated the two germline ends. CDR3: CASSTRGSQPQHF. In DNA form, the CDR3 reads TGTGCCAGTAGTACCAGGGGAAGTCAGCCCCAGCATTTT.

The chain links TRBV6-5 to TRBJ1-2, with D possibly being TRBD1 (5 bases). CDR1 is MNHEY and CDR2 is SVGAGI in the germline V gene. The CDR3 has 12 amino acids. V was pared by 8 bases and J by 9 bases, with 16 bases between. CDR3: CASSLMGGSYTF. CDR3 nucleotide sequence: TGTGCCAGCTCTCTTATGGGGGGAAGCTACACCTTC.